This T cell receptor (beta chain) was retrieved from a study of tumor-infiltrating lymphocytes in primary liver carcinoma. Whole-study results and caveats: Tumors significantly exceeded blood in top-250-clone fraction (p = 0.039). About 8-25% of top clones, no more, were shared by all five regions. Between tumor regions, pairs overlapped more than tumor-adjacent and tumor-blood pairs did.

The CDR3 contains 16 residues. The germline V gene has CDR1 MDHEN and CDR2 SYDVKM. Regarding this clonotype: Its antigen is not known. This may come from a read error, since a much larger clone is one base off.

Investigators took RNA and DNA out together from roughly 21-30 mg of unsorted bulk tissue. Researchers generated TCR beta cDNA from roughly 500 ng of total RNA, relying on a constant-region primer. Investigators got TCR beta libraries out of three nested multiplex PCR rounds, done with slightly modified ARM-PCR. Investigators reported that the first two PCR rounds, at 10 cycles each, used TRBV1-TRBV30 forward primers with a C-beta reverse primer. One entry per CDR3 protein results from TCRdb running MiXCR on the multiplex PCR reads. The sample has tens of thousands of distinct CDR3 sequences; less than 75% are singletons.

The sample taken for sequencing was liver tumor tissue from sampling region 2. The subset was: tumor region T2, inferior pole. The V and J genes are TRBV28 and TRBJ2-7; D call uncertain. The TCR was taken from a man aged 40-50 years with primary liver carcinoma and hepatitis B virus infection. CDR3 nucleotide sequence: TGTGTCAGCAGTTCCGCGTTACCCCCTGATATCTACGAGCAGTACTTC. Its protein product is CVSSSALPPDIYEQYF.